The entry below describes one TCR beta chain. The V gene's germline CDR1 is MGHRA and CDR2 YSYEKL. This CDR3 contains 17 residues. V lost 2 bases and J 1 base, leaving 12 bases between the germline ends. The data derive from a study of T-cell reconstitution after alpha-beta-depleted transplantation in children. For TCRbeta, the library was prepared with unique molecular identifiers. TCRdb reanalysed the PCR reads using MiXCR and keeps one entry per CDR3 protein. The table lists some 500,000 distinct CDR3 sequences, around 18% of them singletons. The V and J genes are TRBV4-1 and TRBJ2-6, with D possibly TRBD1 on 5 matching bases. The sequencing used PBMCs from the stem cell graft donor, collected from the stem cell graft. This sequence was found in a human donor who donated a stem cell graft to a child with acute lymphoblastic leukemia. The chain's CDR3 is CASSQPRQGSGANVLTF. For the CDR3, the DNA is TGCGCCAGCAGCCAACCTCGTCAGGGTTCTGGGGCCAACGTCCTGACTTTC.